The T cell receptor (beta chain) described here comes from a study of T cells in Graves' hyperthyroidism and ophthalmopathy (dated by TCRdb to the late 2010s). Broadly, across the study: Peripheral blood was collected at initial diagnosis, before any treatment. An independent validation cohort of fewer than 20 hyperthyroidism patients and about 16 patients who later progressed to ophthalmopathy tested prospective prediction of ophthalmopathy. The 80 to 100 discovery patients were randomly divided into training and test sets at a 7:3 ratio. TCR Vbeta CDR3 sequencing of fewer than 150 peripheral blood samples (about 45 ophthalmopathy, 75 to 85 hyperthyroidism and approximately 17 progressor patients) is reported in the paper. To identify TCR V-J signatures that set the groups apart, the researchers used a discovery cohort of 95 to 100 patients, made up of under 45 with Graves' ophthalmopathy and some 56 with stable Graves' hyperthyroidism. In addition, the study compared T-cell repertoires in thyroid tissue and in blood from roughly 6 Graves' hyperthyroidism patients. Once sampling was done, hyperthyroidism patients were given methimazole at a starting dose of 30 mg daily, whereas ophthalmopathy patients were given high-dose intravenous methylprednisolone.

What the authors observed across the whole study: Sample size was not statistically predetermined, and investigators were not blinded to group allocation. Most expanded thyroid clonotypes (frequency above 0.001) were also found in blood, which suggests that blood repertoires may mirror thyroid immune responses. A 13 V-J signature model separated ophthalmopathy from stable hyperthyroidism, with approximately 87% sensitivity and approximately 81% specificity in cross-validation and 80%/75% in testing. During validation, the model predicted progression to ophthalmopathy a median of around six months ahead of onset, with around 65% sensitivity and less than 85% specificity.

Amplification of TCR beta CDR3 regions was carried out from RNA transcripts. The TCR CDR3 was subjected to a first round of RT-PCR using the HTBI primer set and the Qiagen OneStep RT-PCR kit. Libraries were constructed in a second round of multiplex PCR, after which size selection and purification were carried out. Sequencing of the libraries was done on an Illumina HiSeq2000 using paired-end 100 bp reads. The source study handled its data this way. SOAPnuke was used to process the raw data, throwing out any read that contained adapters or uncalled bases, had a mean Phred below 15, or lacked an exact constant-primer or identifier match. High-quality paired reads were merged with COPE v1.2.5, and unique nucleotide sequences were defined as clonotypes. MiTCR v1.1 was used to align the clonotypes against IMGT TRBV, TRBD and TRBJ reference segments. The analysis was restricted to V-J combinations with a frequency above 0.0001, which together covered 99.2% of the repertoires. A TCS score was defined as the ratio between F50 (clonal expansion) and ExV (chaos), using BLOSUM62-based TCRdist between CDR3 peptides within each V-J. Welch's t-statistics and random forest reduced approximately 520 V-J features to some 14, which were used in a naive Bayes classifier (R e1071). Clones were called with MiXCR by TCRdb after fastp trimmed the public reads at Q25, and only in-frame beta chains were retained. One record per CDR3 amino acid sequence lists the most common genes and DNA. The V and J calls follow TCRdb's processing rather than the paper's. The sample table contains under 350,000 distinct CDR3 sequences; only one count was recorded for around a fifth of them. Jointly, the top ten make up roughly 52% of the sample.

This clonotype was observed many times. Its antigen remains unidentified. Within one base of it there is no much larger clone, and no base qualities were kept. CDR1 and CDR2 (MNHNS, SASEGT) derive from the germline V gene. Counted from cysteine to phenylalanine, this CDR3 has 15 amino acids. The only DNA kept is the CDR3, 45 bases in frame from the first base. The junction shows trimming of 5 bases on V and 2 bases on J, plus 16 bases between the germline ends. Stable Graves' hyperthyroidism was defined as no progression to ophthalmopathy during 18 months of follow-up. Hyperthyroidism patients were newly diagnosed, with disease duration under 2 months, and aged 18 to 65 years. The study excluded patients with uncontrolled infections, other autoimmune diseases, pregnancy or lactation. Clinical symptoms, serum thyroxine and TRAb, thyroid ultrasound, and orbital computed tomography formed the basis for the diagnoses. Ficoll-Paque density gradient centrifugation was used to isolate PBMCs from about 10 ml of fresh peripheral blood. Total RNA was extracted using Trizol reagent, and RNA quality was assessed on an Agilent 2100 Bioanalyzer.

This clonotype was obtained from a woman aged 45-65 years with Graves' hyperthyroidism. The sequenced sample consisted of blood. The V and J segments used are TRBV6-1 and TRBJ2-7; the D gene is possibly TRBD1 or TRBD2, with 5 bases matching each. The CDR3 reads CASSFRRDGPYEQYF. The nucleotide sequence reads as follows: TGTGCCAGCAGTTTCCGCCGGGACGGACCCTACGAGCAGTACTTC.